These 27 T cell receptor beta chains were all obtained from the same sample, sequenced in a study of PD-1 blockade in classical Hodgkin lymphoma. The repertoire was sequenced with immunoSEQ multiplex PCR; TCRdb's copy has only in-frame clones and lacks some. The sample records around 100,000 clones, about nine tenths being singletons. The sample's time point: cycle 4 day 1 (C4D1), after 6 weeks of nivolumab. Every one of the patients relapsed after autologous stem cell transplantation (brentuximab vedotin exposure was variable). The sample in question was peripheral blood mononuclear cells (PBMCs), obtained before the fourth cycle of nivolumab. The source of these receptors is a human donor with classical Hodgkin lymphoma.

CDR3 sequence reads: CASSDPRGGLPDTQYF. In DNA form, the CDR3 reads TGTGCCAGCAGTGATCCGCGGGGGGGCCTCCCAGATACGCAGTATTTT. This rearrangement joins TRBV2 to TRBJ2-3; the match to TRBD2 covers 9 bases. Germline CDR1 reads SNHLY; CDR2 reads FYNNEI. J gave up 4 bases and V 3 bases, and 8 bases lay outside the gene matches. CDR3 size: 16 residues.

As DNA, the CDR3 is TGCGCCAGCAGTGAACGGACAGAATATGGCTACACCTTC. Its translation: CASSERTEYGYTF. The V call is TRBV10-2, the J call TRBJ1-2, with a possible D match to TRBD1 (6 bases). The germline V and J ends were trimmed by 3 bases and 5 bases, with 10 bases remaining between them. The CDR3 sequence is 13 residues long. CDR1 is WSHSY, CDR2 SAAADI, per germline.

This rearrangement joins TRBV7-3 to TRBJ1-1, with 8 bases fitting TRBD1. Trimming cost V 2 bases and J 7 bases; bases outside gene matches: 9. Germline loops: CDR1 SGHTA, CDR2 FQGTGA. The CDR3 contains 15 residues. In nucleotides, the CDR3 is TGTGCCAGCAGCTTAGCCCCAAGCGGACAGGGTGAAGCTTTCTTT. Amino acid sequence: CASSLAPSGQGEAFF. Full variable domain (rest looked up from reference TRBV7-3 and TRBJ1-1): GAGVSQTPSNKVTEKGKYVELRCDPISGHTALYWYRQSLGQGPEFLIYFQGTGAADDSGLPNDRFFAVRPEGSVSTLKIQRTERGDSAVYLCASSLAPSGQGEAFFGQGTRLTVV.

This chain links TRBV6-6 with TRBJ2-7, with D possibly called TRBD1 or TRBD2 (5 bases each). V was clipped by 2 bases and J by 11 bases, with 16 bases between them. The germline CDR1 and CDR2 sequences are MNHNY and SVGAGI (reference sequence). This CDR3 is built from 13 residues. CDR3 region: CASSYGDPGSEYF. In DNA, the CDR3 is TGTGCCAGCAGTTACGGGGACCCCGGTAGCGAGTACTTC.

The chain uses TRBV4-3 and TRBJ2-1; perhaps D is TRBD1 or TRBD2 (5 bases each). Germline V gene data show CDR1 as LGHNA and CDR2 as YSLEER. V was pared by 1 base and J by 2 bases, with 12 bases between. This CDR3 comprises 16 residues. CDR3 loop: CASSQAPGRAYNEQFF. In nucleotides, the CDR3 is TGCGCCAGCAGCCAAGCCCCGGGGCGCGCCTACAATGAGCAGTTCTTC.

J is TRBJ2-7 and V is TRBV11-2; 7 positions agree with TRBD2. The J segment lost 0 bases and the V segment lost 1 base, leaving 9 bases of the junction unmatched. The CDR3 sequence is 17 residues long. From germline, CDR1 is SGHAT and CDR2 FQNNGV. The CDR3 coding sequence is TGTGCCAGCAGCTTAGGGGCCAGCGGGGCGAGCTCCTACGAGCAGTACTTC. Amino acids: CASSLGASGASSYEQYF.

This clone was counted once. The chain has TRBV6-1 and TRBJ2-7; D call uncertain. The CDR3 is 13 residues long. V was cut by 1 base and J by 4 bases, with 8 bases left in between. Germline lookup yields CDR1 MNHNS and CDR2 SASEGT. The chain's CDR3 is CASSEGVTYEQYF. The DNA for the CDR3 is TGTGCCAGCAGTGAAGGGGTTACGTACGAGCAGTACTTC.

The V call is TRBV30, the J call TRBJ2-5; D is unresolved. CDR1 GTSNPN and CDR2 SVGIG come from the germline V gene (reference sequence). The CDR3 runs 12 residues. With 2 bases removed from V and 4 bases from J, the gap between germline ends came to 8 bases. The CDR3 DNA reads as TGTGCCTGGAGTCCCCTTGCAGAGACCCAGTACTTC. Translating it yields CAWSPLAETQYF.

This chain uses TRBV19 with TRBJ2-5, with D hard to call. The length of the CDR3 is 11 residues. The V and J ends lost 1 base and 10 bases respectively, with 7 bases between them. Germline lookup yields CDR1 LNHDA and CDR2 SQIVND (reference sequence). The CDR3: CASSIGPIQYF. The CDR3 nucleotides are TGTGCCAGTAGTATAGGCCCGATCCAGTACTTC.

This sequence joins TRBV7-2 and TRBJ2-1; perhaps TRBD2 as D (7 bases). Per germline, CDR1 SGHTA and CDR2 FQGNSA. The length of the CDR3 is 16 residues. The V and J ends lost 2 bases and 4 bases respectively, with 15 bases between them. CDR3: CASSLWGGAGYNEQFF. The CDR3 DNA sequence: TGTGCCAGCAGCTTATGGGGGGGGGCCGGGTACAATGAGCAGTTCTTC.

V and J are TRBV19 and TRBJ1-2; 7 bases line up with TRBD1. The CDR3 is made up of 13 amino acids. The germline V gene encodes CDR1 LNHDA and CDR2 SQIVND (reference sequence). V lost 3 bases, J lost 5 bases, and 3 bases stayed unmatched. CDR3 loop: CASSIDREYGYTF. In DNA form, the CDR3 reads TGTGCCAGTAGTATCGACAGGGAATATGGCTACACCTTC.

The chain carries TRBV19 and TRBJ2-7, with D possibly matching TRBD1 (6 bases). Trimming stripped 4 bases from V and 3 bases from J, with 10 bases between. The CDR3 length is 13 residues. Per the germline V gene, CDR1 is LNHDA and CDR2 is SQIVND (reference sequence). The CDR3 bases are TGTGCCAGTAGTAAAGGACAGATCTACGAGCAGTACTTC. Translating it yields CASSKGQIYEQYF.

The rearrangement joins TRBV10-2 to TRBJ1-4; 7 bases are a match to TRBD1. This CDR3 has 12 residues. Germline V gene data show CDR1 as WSHSY and CDR2 as SAAADI. Trimming removed 6 bases from V and 8 bases from J; junction bases left unmatched: 3. The CDR3 is CASRGQKEKLFF. DNA of the CDR3: TGCGCCAGCAGGGGACAGAAAGAAAAACTGTTTTTT.

The chain links TRBV7-9 to TRBJ1-4; TRBD1 agrees at 8 bases. Trimming removed 4 bases from V and 8 bases from J; junction bases left unmatched: 9. The length of the CDR3 is 15 residues. Germline CDR1 SEHNR, CDR2 FQNEAQ (reference sequence). In DNA form, the CDR3 reads TGTGCCAGCAGCTCATTGGACAGGGCTACCGAAAAACTGTTTTTT. It yields the protein CASSSLDRATEKLFF.

This chain connects TRBV4-3 to TRBJ2-1; D not resolved. The CDR3 length is 14 residues. Germline CDR1 is LGHNA and CDR2 is YSLEER. Trimming cost V 4 bases and J 7 bases, with 14 bases left between them. The CDR3 DNA reads as TGCGCCAGCAGCCCGTTAGGAGAGAGAAATGAGCAGTTCTTC. This codes for CASSPLGERNEQFF.

The rearrangement joins TRBV7-9 to TRBJ2-5, with 9 bases identical to TRBD1. Germline-derived CDR1 and CDR2 are SEHNR and FQNEAQ (reference sequence). V lost 6 bases, J lost 5 bases, and 4 bases stayed unmatched. The CDR3 consists of 13 residues. The DNA of the CDR3 is TGTGCCAGCAGAACCACAGGGGGCGAGACCCAGTACTTC. Residues: CASRTTGGETQYF.

The genes are TRBV30 and TRBJ1-3, with 7 bases identical to TRBD1. The CDR3 extends over 12 amino acids. The V segment lost 7 bases and the J segment 8 bases; nucleotides outside the gene matches: 8. Germline CDR1 GTSNPN, CDR2 SVGIG (reference sequence). The CDR3 bases are TGTGCCTACGACAGGGAGGGATACACCATATATTTT. It encodes CAYDREGYTIYF.

This chain connects TRBV7-9 to TRBJ1-2; 7 bases match TRBD1. CDR1 and CDR2 (germline): SEHNR, FQNEAQ (reference sequence). The CDR3 is 12 residues long. Trimming at V came to 4 bases and at J to 8 bases, leaving 4 bases not matched to a gene. As DNA, the CDR3 is TGTGCCAGCAGCTACGGGACAGACGGCTACACCTTC. It yields the protein CASSYGTDGYTF.

The rearrangement links TRBV6-5 to TRBJ1-5; 7 bases map to TRBD1. With 2 bases clipped from V and 7 bases from J, the junction kept 5 bases outside the gene matches. The length of the CDR3 is 14 residues. The germline V gene has CDR1 MNHEY and CDR2 SVGAGI. The CDR3, as DNA: TGTGCCAGCAGTTACAGGGGGCTCCAACAGCCCCAGCATTTT. This gives the protein CASSYRGLQQPQHF.

The genes are TRBV7-6 and TRBJ1-6, with D possibly being TRBD1 (5 bases). The CDR3 consists of 15 residues. The germline CDR1 and CDR2 sequences are SGHVS and FNYEAQ. Trimming shortened V by 0 bases and J by 7 bases, and 10 bases separated the two germline ends. CDR3 amino acids: CASSLALDMNSPLHF. In DNA form, the CDR3 reads TGTGCCAGCAGCTTAGCCCTGGACATGAATTCACCCCTCCACTTT.

The count of this clone is one. The rearrangement uses TRBV5-5 and TRBJ2-7; the D is unclear. Germline assignment: CDR1 SGHKS and CDR2 YYEKEE (reference sequence). The CDR3 has 12 residues. Trimming pared 3 bases from V and 5 bases from J, leaving 9 bases between. This chain's CDR3 is CASSSVGDEQYF. CDR3 in DNA: TGTGCCAGCAGCTCCGTGGGTGACGAGCAGTACTTC.

This clone was found once. The V gene is TRBV6-6, the J gene TRBJ2-7, with 11 nucleotides matching TRBD1. The CDR3 consists of 14 residues. Trimming at V came to 4 bases and at J to 3 bases, leaving 2 bases not matched to a gene. Germline loops: CDR1 MNHNY, CDR2 SVGAGI (reference sequence). The CDR3 spells CASSSGQGGYEQYF. The CDR3 nucleotides are TGTGCCAGCAGTTCGGGACAGGGGGGCTACGAGCAGTACTTC.

This sequence joins TRBV7-8 and TRBJ2-7; D might be TRBD1 or TRBD2, each matching 5 bases. Germline values: CDR1 SGHVS, CDR2 FQNEAQ. The CDR3 contains 15 residues. Trimming removed 2 bases from V and 7 bases from J, with 18 bases in between. The CDR3 nucleotides read TGTGCCAGCAGCTTATTACCCCGTGGGACGCGGGAGCAGTACTTC. Amino acid sequence: CASSLLPRGTREQYF.

This chain's CDR3 is CASSYGGTLYEQYF. The CDR3 DNA follows: TGTGCCAGCAGTTACGGGGGGACCCTCTACGAGCAGTACTTC. The V gene is TRBV6-6, the J gene TRBJ2-7, with D perhaps matching TRBD2 (6 bases). CDR3 length equals 14 residues. The V gene's germline CDR1 is MNHNY and CDR2 SVGAGI (reference sequence). V dropped 2 bases and J dropped 3 bases, with 11 bases sitting between them.

The genes are TRBV11-3 and TRBJ1-2, with 9 positions matching TRBD1. The CDR3 loop spans 15 amino acids. V shed 1 base and J 8 bases; nucleotides not matched to a gene: 8. Germline assignment: CDR1 SGHNT and CDR2 YENEEA. CDR3 bases: TGTGCCAGCAGCTTAGGTACAGGGGGCTCGTGGGGCTACACCTTC. Its translation is CASSLGTGGSWGYTF.

The chain has TRBV2 and TRBJ1-2; D is possibly TRBD1 (6 bases). Germline assignment: CDR1 SNHLY and CDR2 FYNNEI. V gave up 6 bases and J gave up 6 bases, with 8 bases separating them. This CDR3 is 11 amino acids long. CDR3 amino acids: CASSYRDGYTF. The DNA for the CDR3 is TGTGCCAGCAGCTACAGGGATGGCTACACCTTC.

This sequence joins TRBV30 and TRBJ2-2; no firm D call. CDR3 length: 11 amino acids. Germline V lookup: CDR1 GTSNPN, CDR2 SVGIG (reference sequence). V was pared by 8 bases and J by 3 bases, with 7 bases between. The DNA for the CDR3 is TGTGCCGGGATGCACACCGGGGAGCTGTTTTTT. As protein: CAGMHTGELFF. The full variable domain, completed using reference TRBV30 and TRBJ2-2, is SQTIHQWPATLVQPVGSPLSLECTVEGTSNPNLYWYRQAAGRGLQLLFYSVGIGQISSEVPQNLSASRPQDRQFILSSKKLLLSDSGFYLCAGMHTGELFFGEGSRLTVL.